This TCR beta chain was identified in a study of T-cell reconstitution after alpha-beta-depleted transplantation in children. Preparation of the TCRbeta library was carried out with unique molecular identifiers. TCRdb re-called the PCR reads through MiXCR, storing one row per CDR3 protein. This table has 150,000 to 250,000 distinct CDR3 sequences, about 15% appearing once. This clonotype showed up many times. Germline trimming cut 4 bases from V and 4 bases from J; bases unmatched to any gene: 10. This CDR3 contains 17 residues. The germline V gene has CDR1 MGHRA and CDR2 YSYEKL. Source: PBMCs from the stem cell graft donor, taken from the stem cell graft. The TCR originated in a human donor who donated a stem cell graft to a child with acute lymphoblastic leukemia. This chain uses TRBV4-1 with TRBJ2-3; the match to TRBD2 covers 11 bases. CDR3 loop: CASSPFILAGVADTQYF. In DNA form, the CDR3 reads TGCGCCAGCAGCCCCTTTATACTAGCGGGAGTAGCAGATACGCAGTATTTT.